Following are 4 T cell receptor beta chains from one sample sequenced in a study of T cell repertoires in cytomegalovirus infection. Each CDR3 protein is one row after TCRdb ran MiXCR on the reads. The sample carries 80,000 to 95,000 distinct CDR3 sequences, less than 30% recorded once. These TCRs' antigens remain unknown. The material was CD8+ T cells from cultured PBMCs, obtained from culture after CMV antigen stimulation. The receptors stem from a human donor in good health (CMV status not recorded). Some clones in this sample may be carry-over from other donors' samples.

The chain couples TRBV6-2 or TRBV6-3 to TRBJ2-3; 8 bases match TRBD2. Germline V lookup: CDR1 MNHEY, CDR2 SVGEGT. Trimming removed 10 bases from V and 4 bases from J; junction bases left unmatched: 10. CDR3 length: 14 residues. The CDR3: CANGGRGAADTQYF. The CDR3 coding sequence is TGTGCCAACGGAGGGCGGGGGGCGGCAGATACGCAGTATTTT.

This clonotype has just a few counts. The CDR3 nucleotides read TGTGCCAGCAGCTTGGCCTGGACCTCGTCGGCCTACGAGCAGTACTTC. Translating it yields CASSLAWTSSAYEQYF. J is TRBJ2-7 and V is TRBV5-6; D is undetermined. The V and J ends lost 0 bases and 2 bases respectively, with 15 bases between them. CDR3 length: 16 residues. Per germline, CDR1 SGHDT and CDR2 YYEEEE.

The rearrangement joins TRBV7-9 to TRBJ1-2, with D perhaps TRBD1 (5 bases). V was pared by 6 bases and J by 4 bases, with 15 bases between. Germline lookup yields CDR1 SEHNR and CDR2 FQNEAQ (reference sequence). The CDR3 has 14 amino acids. This CDR3 is CASSSDRRRYGYTF. The CDR3 bases are TGTGCCAGCAGTTCTGACAGAAGACGCTATGGCTACACCTTC.

This clonotype appeared many times. The genes are TRBV7-2 and TRBJ2-7, with D maybe TRBD2 (5 bases). Per germline, CDR1 SGHTA and CDR2 FQGNSA. Trimming took off 2 bases at V and 0 bases at J, with 17 bases between the two ends. There are 17 residues in the CDR3. The CDR3 nucleotides read TGTGCCAGCAGCTTAAGGTCTGGACGGGAATTCTCCTACGAGCAGTACTTC. It specifies CASSLRSGREFSYEQYF.